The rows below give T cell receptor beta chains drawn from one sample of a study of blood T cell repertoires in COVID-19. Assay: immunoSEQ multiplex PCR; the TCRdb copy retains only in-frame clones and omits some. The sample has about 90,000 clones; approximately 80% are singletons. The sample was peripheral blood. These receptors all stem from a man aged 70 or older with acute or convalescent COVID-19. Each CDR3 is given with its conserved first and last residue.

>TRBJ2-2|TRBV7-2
CASSLLSVGELFF
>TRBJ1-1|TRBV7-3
CASSTGQGNTEAFF
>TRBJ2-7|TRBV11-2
CASTSWTGSYEQYF
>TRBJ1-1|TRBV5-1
CASSDQARVNTEAFF
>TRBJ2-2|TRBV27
CASSSLGNTGELFF
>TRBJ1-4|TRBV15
CATSLRTGTNEKLFF
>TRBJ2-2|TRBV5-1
CASSLAPGTTGELFF
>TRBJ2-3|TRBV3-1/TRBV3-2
CASSPLALADTQYF
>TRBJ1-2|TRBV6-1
CASSEFRGGYTF
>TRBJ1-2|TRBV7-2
CASSSRQGDGYTF
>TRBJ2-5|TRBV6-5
CASSSGRPETQYF
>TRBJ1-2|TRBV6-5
CASSPTQGGYGYTF
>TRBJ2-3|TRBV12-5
CASGLKAGQGVLAQYF
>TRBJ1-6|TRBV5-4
CASSLAKGQPGGNSPLHF
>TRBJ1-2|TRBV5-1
CASSFTSGGDGYTF
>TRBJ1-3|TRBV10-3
CATLDRGFSGNTIYF